This T cell receptor (beta chain) emerged from a study of metastatic and nonmetastatic thyroid tumors. The overall study: Repertoire comparison spanned blood and tumor or nodule tissue of malignant and benign thyroid patients.

Prior to thyroid surgery, none of the patients had received any treatment. With MiXCR, TCRdb reprocessed the PCR reads. This sample has some 24,000 clones; more than 20% occur once, and the top ten carry approximately 13%. The CDR3 runs to 19 residues. Germline V lookup: CDR1 LNHDA, CDR2 SQIVND (reference sequence). Trimming took 2 bases from V and 1 from J; bases not matched to a gene: 14. The source is a male donor with papillary thyroid cancer or a benign thyroid nodule (not recorded which). Some clones in this sample may be carry-over from other donors' samples. The chain has TRBV19 and TRBJ1-1, with 9 nucleotides matching TRBD1. Sequencing was performed on blood. CDR3 in amino acids: CASSIKAPGQGWANTEAFF. CDR3 bases: TGTGCCAGTAGTATAAAGGCCCCGGGACAGGGATGGGCGAACACTGAAGCTTTCTTT.